These 2 T cell receptor beta chains share one sample of origin, sequenced in a study of blood T cell repertoires in COVID-19. Repertoires were generated with immunoSEQ multiplex PCR, while TCRdb's copy carries only in-frame clones and drops some. The sample records 200,000 to 250,000 clones, about nine tenths being singletons. Sequenced sample: PBMCs or T cells enriched from blood (not recorded which). The receptors were gathered from a woman between 50 and 59 years old in a cohort exposed to, infected with or recovered from COVID-19 (not recorded which).

This clone was seen only once. The chain employs TRBV28 and TRBJ1-2, with a tentative D call TRBD1 (5 bases). V lost 5 bases, J lost 8 bases, and 12 bases lay in between. The CDR3 runs to 12 residues. Looked up from germline, CDR1 is MDHEN and CDR2 is SYDVKM. The DNA of the CDR3 is TGTGCCAGCAGTAACAGGTTTGTCGGCTACACCTTC. This translates into CASSNRFVGYTF.

This sequence joins TRBV5-1 and TRBJ1-3, with unresolved D. Germline V gene lookup returns CDR1 SGHRS and CDR2 YFSETQ. Trimming removed 0 bases at V and 0 bases at J, with 7 bases between. The CDR3 length is 15 residues. CDR3 sequence reads: CASSLEQLSGNTIYF. The CDR3 DNA follows: TGCGCCAGCAGCTTGGAACAGCTCTCTGGAAACACCATATATTTT. The whole variable domain, remainder taken from reference TRBV5-1 and TRBJ1-3, is KAGVTQTPRYLIKTRGQQVTLSCSPISGHRSVSWYQQTPGQGLQFLFEYFSETQRNKGNFPGRFSGRQFSNSRSEMNVSTLELGDSALYLCASSLEQLSGNTIYFGEGSWLTVV.